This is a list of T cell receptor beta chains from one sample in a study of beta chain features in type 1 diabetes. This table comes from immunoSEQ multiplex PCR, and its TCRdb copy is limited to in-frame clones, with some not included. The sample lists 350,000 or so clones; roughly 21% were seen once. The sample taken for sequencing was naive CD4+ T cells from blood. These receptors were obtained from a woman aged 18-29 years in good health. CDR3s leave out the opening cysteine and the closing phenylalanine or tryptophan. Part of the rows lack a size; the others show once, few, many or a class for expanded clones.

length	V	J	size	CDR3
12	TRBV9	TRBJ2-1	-	ASSEGTVSGGQF
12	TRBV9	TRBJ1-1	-	ASSVQGANTEAF
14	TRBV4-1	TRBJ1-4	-	ASSQDPDSRREKLF
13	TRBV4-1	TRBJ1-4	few	ASSQEGILPEKLF
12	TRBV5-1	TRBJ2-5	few	ASSLEPAQETQY
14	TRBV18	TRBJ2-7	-	ASSLLSGTATYEQY
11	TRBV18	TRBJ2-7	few	ASSVTGVHEQY
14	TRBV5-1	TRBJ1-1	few	ASSFGQGRPNTEAF
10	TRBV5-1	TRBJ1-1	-	ASMGENTEAF
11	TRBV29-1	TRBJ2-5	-	SSRQGREETQY
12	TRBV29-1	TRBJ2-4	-	SVGSLLAKNIQY
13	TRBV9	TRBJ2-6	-	ASTSSFSGANVLT
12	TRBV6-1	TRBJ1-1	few	ASSGQGAYTEAF
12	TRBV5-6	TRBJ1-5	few	ASSLGQVDQPQH
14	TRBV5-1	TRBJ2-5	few	ASSLYRETGGETQY
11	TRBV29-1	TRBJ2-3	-	SVDRRDTDTQY
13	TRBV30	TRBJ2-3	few	AWSHSGSSTDTQY
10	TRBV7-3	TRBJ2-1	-	ASSSEEDEQF
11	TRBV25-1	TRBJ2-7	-	ASQRTGVHEQY
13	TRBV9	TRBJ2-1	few	ASSVRTSAYNEQF
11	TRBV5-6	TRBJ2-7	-	ASSLEHSYEQY
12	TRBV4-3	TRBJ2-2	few	ASSPGGWTGELF
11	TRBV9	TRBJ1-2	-	ASSVDWEYGYT
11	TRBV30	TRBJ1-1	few	AWSNMRGTEAF
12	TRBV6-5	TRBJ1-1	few	ASSYWAGDTEAF
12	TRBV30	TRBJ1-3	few	AWKGQISGNTIY
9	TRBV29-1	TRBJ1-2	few	SVEVGGGYT
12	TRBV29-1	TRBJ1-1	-	SVVPRQVFTEAF
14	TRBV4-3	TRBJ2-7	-	ASSQGVGASSYEQY
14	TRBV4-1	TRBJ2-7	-	ASSLGTSGTTYEQY
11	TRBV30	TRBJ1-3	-	AWSRTGEKTIY
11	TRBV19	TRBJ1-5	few	ASTSQGAQPQH
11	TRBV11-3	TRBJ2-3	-	ASSLGPTDTQY
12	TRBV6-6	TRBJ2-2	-	AILQGANTGELF
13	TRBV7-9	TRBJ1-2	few	ASSLPQGYNYGYT
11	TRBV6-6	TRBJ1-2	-	ASSMTENYGYT
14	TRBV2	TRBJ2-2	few	ASSETGTSNTGELF
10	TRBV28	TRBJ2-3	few	ASSPVTDTQY
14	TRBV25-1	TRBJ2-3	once	ASSPSTGSSADTQY
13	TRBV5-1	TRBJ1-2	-	ASSSLGGADYGYT
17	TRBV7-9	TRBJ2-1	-	ASSSILAGGLPTYNEQF
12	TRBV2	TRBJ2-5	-	AFGTSGLQETQY
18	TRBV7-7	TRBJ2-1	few	ASSLAGQPTSGAPYNEQF
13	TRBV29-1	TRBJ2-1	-	SVELVGRFPNEQF
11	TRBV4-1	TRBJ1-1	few	ASMQTRNTEAF
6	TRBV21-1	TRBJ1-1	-	ASRAAF
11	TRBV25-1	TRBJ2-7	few	ASSEGRPYEQY
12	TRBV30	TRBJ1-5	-	AFRGSNPNQPQH
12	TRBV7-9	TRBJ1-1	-	ASSPGQGNTEAF
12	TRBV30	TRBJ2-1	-	AWSVGAGAGEQF
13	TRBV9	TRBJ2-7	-	ASSPGQGVDYEQY
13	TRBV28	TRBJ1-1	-	ASRPRGGQNTEAF
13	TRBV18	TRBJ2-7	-	ASSPYPGREHEQY